The rows below give T cell receptor beta chains drawn from one sample of a study of CD8+ T cells in alopecia areata. Here immunoSEQ multiplex PCR was the method, and the copy in TCRdb shows in-frame clones only, minus some. Of roughly 200,000 clones listed, roughly 50% are singletons. Sequencing used CD8+ T cells sorted from blood. All receptors come from a human donor in good health. Both conserved end residues are part of each CDR3. The D gene is left open where the match is weak. Clone sizes are given selectively: once, few, many, or a class where the clone is expanded.

v_gene,abundance,j_gene,d_gene,CDR3aa,CDR3nt
TRBV7-2,-,TRBJ1-2,-,CASSFSTRERIGGYTF,TGTGCCAGCAGCTTTTCAACAAGAGAAAGAATTGGTGGCTACACCTTC
TRBV29-1,few,TRBJ2-7,TRBD1,CSVERPGQGPEQYF,TGCAGCGTTGAGCGACCGGGACAGGGTCCCGAGCAGTACTTC
TRBV29-1,few,TRBJ1-1,-,CSVVELNTEAFF,TGCAGCGTGGTTGAGTTGAACACTGAAGCTTTCTTT
TRBV2,few,TRBJ1-5,-,CASRMGVASNQPQHF,TGTGCCAGCAGGATGGGGGTCGCAAGCAATCAGCCCCAGCATTTT
TRBV27,-,TRBJ1-2,-,CASSLGGTDYGYTF,TGTGCCAGCAGTTTAGGGGGCACGGACTATGGCTACACCTTC
TRBV29-1,-,TRBJ2-1,TRBD2,CSVERTSGSYNEQFF,TGCAGCGTTGAGAGGACTAGCGGGTCCTACAATGAGCAGTTCTTC
TRBV6-5,-,TRBJ2-5,-,CASSYSPGETQYF,TGTGCCAGCAGTTACTCGCCGGGAGAGACCCAGTACTTC
TRBV9,-,TRBJ2-1,-,CASSVAGVDYNEQFF,TGTGCCAGCAGCGTAGCAGGGGTTGACTACAATGAGCAGTTCTTC
TRBV5-1,-,TRBJ2-7,TRBD1,CASSPGTAYEQYF,TGCGCCAGCAGCCCGGGGACAGCCTACGAGCAGTACTTC
TRBV5-1,-,TRBJ2-2,-,CASSFFHYTGELFF,TGCGCCAGCAGCTTTTTCCATTACACCGGGGAGCTGTTTTTT
TRBV7-9,few,TRBJ1-1,TRBD1,CASSRTGAREAFF,TGTGCCAGCAGCCGTACAGGGGCCAGGGAAGCTTTCTTT
TRBV7-3,-,TRBJ1-1,-,CASSTQGGDTEAFF,TGTGCCAGCAGCACCCAAGGAGGGGACACTGAAGCTTTCTTT
TRBV28,-,TRBJ2-3,-,CASSLPSSPAQYF,TGTGCCAGCAGTTTACCTTCGTCTCCCGCGCAGTATTTT
TRBV30,-,TRBJ2-5,TRBD2,CAWSVLAGAGETQYF,TGTGCCTGGAGTGTACTAGCGGGGGCCGGGGAGACCCAGTACTTC
TRBV6-1,-,TRBJ2-7,-,CASHNSYEQYF,TGTGCCAGCCACAACTCCTACGAGCAGTACTTC
TRBV7-8,few,TRBJ2-7,TRBD2,CASSLGGLADSYEQYF,TGTGCCAGCAGCTTAGGGGGACTAGCGGACTCCTACGAGCAGTACTTC
TRBV2,few,TRBJ1-6,TRBD1,CASSGTGENSPLHF,TGTGCCAGCAGTGGGACAGGGGAAAATTCACCCCTCCACTTT
TRBV7-9,-,TRBJ2-5,TRBD1,CASSSSTGAGETQYF,TGTGCCAGCAGCTCGTCGACAGGGGCGGGAGAGACCCAGTACTTC
TRBV19,-,TRBJ1-1,-,CASSIGGWGELNTEAFF,TGTGCCAGTAGTATCGGAGGGTGGGGGGAGCTGAACACTGAAGCTTTCTTT
TRBV6-5,once,TRBJ1-2,TRBD1,CASIEDRFSNYGYTF,TGTGCCAGCATAGAGGACAGGTTTTCTAACTATGGCTACACCTTC
TRBV25-1,few,TRBJ2-3,-,CASSGPALTDTQYF,TGTGCCAGCAGTGGGCCAGCTTTGACAGATACGCAGTATTTT
TRBV4-1,-,TRBJ2-7,-,CASSHRESYEQYF,TGCGCCAGCAGCCACAGGGAGTCCTACGAGCAGTACTTC
TRBV5-1,-,TRBJ2-6,-,CASSSGSGANVLTF,TGCGCCAGCAGTTCTGGGTCTGGGGCCAACGTCCTGACTTTC
TRBV19,-,TRBJ2-5,-,CASSAHPGGGQETQYF,TGTGCCAGTAGTGCCCACCCAGGGGGGGGGCAAGAGACCCAGTACTTC
TRBV30,few,TRBJ2-6,TRBD1,CAWGQGSGANVLTF,TGTGCCTGGGGACAGGGCTCTGGGGCCAACGTCCTGACTTTC
TRBV5-6,-,TRBJ2-6,-,CASSTWGAGANVLTF,TGTGCCAGCAGCACATGGGGGGCTGGGGCCAACGTCCTGACTTTC
TRBV7-9,few,TRBJ2-1,TRBD2,CASSYNPGGGDEQFF,TGTGCCAGCAGCTACAACCCCGGGGGAGGGGATGAGCAGTTCTTC
TRBV4-1,few,TRBJ2-3,-,CASRSEQGSSTDTQYF,TGCGCCAGCAGGAGCGAGCAGGGATCTAGCACAGATACGCAGTATTTT
TRBV9,-,TRBJ1-5,TRBD1,CASSTGGGSNQPQHF,TGTGCCAGCAGTACAGGGGGCGGAAGCAATCAGCCCCAGCATTTT
TRBV29-1,-,TRBJ2-2,TRBD1,CSVEDRRGQGTGELFF,TGCAGCGTTGAAGATAGAAGAGGACAGGGAACCGGGGAGCTGTTTTTT
TRBV7-3,few,TRBJ2-3,-,CASSLTVGATDTQYF,TGTGCCAGCAGCTTAACGGTGGGCGCCACAGATACGCAGTATTTT
TRBV29-1,-,TRBJ1-1,-,CSARASTEAFF,TGCAGCGCTCGGGCTTCGACTGAAGCTTTCTTT
TRBV13,-,TRBJ1-2,-,CASSRRQLGNGYTF,TGTGCCAGCAGCAGACGACAGCTTGGCAATGGCTACACCTTC
TRBV4-1,-,TRBJ1-1,TRBD1,CASSQHDRAVNTEAFF,TGCGCCAGCAGCCAACACGACAGGGCGGTGAACACTGAAGCTTTCTTT
TRBV27,-,TRBJ1-5,-,CASSWRAGESNQPQHF,TGTGCCAGCAGTTGGCGAGCGGGAGAGAGCAATCAGCCCCAGCATTTT
TRBV11-2,-,TRBJ2-2,TRBD1,CASSLGGQSTGELFF,TGTGCCAGCAGCTTAGGGGGACAGAGCACCGGGGAGCTGTTTTTT
TRBV27,-,TRBJ1-2,TRBD1,CASSPRTGTVGYTF,TGTGCCAGCAGTCCCCGGACAGGGACGGTCGGCTACACCTTC
TRBV14,few,TRBJ2-1,-,CASSPGGNEQFF,TGTGCCAGCAGCCCGGGCGGCAATGAGCAGTTCTTC
TRBV29-1,few,TRBJ2-1,TRBD2,CSVEDGGEYNEQFF,TGCAGCGTTGAAGATGGGGGGGAATACAATGAGCAGTTCTTC
TRBV7-9,-,TRBJ2-2,-,CASSSTVPNTGELFF,TGTGCCAGCAGCTCGACAGTTCCAAACACCGGGGAGCTGTTTTTT
TRBV11-2,-,TRBJ2-7,TRBD1,CASRGIRDRTYEQYF,TGTGCCAGCAGGGGGATTCGGGACAGAACCTACGAGCAGTACTTC
TRBV6-5,few,TRBJ2-5,TRBD2,CASSLGTSAMETQYF,TGTGCCAGCAGCTTAGGAACTAGCGCAATGGAGACCCAGTACTTC
TRBV2,-,TRBJ1-2,-,CASSASRGYTF,TGTGCCAGCAGTGCGAGCCGCGGCTACACCTTC